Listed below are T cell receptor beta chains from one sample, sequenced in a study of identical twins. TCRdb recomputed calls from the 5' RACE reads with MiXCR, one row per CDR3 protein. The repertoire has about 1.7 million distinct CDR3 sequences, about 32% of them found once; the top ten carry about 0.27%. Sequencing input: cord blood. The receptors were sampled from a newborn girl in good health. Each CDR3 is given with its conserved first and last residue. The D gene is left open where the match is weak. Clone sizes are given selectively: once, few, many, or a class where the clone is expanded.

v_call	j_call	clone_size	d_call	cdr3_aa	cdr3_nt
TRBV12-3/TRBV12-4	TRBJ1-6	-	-	CASSSRQGQMSPLHF	TGTGCCAGCAGTTCCCGCCAGGGTCAAATGTCACCCCTCCACTTT
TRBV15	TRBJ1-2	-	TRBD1	CATSRDRLSAGYTF	TGTGCCACCAGCCGGGACAGGCTGTCCGCCGGCTACACCTTC
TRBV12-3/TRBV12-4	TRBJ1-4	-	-	CASSLGTAGKLFF	TGTGCCAGCAGTTTGGGGACGGCAGGAAAACTGTTTTTT
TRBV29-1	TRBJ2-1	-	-	CSVAGSEQFF	TGCAGCGTAGCCGGCTCTGAGCAGTTCTTC
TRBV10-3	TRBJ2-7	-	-	CAISDGQAYEQYF	TGTGCCATCAGTGATGGGCAGGCCTACGAGCAGTACTTC
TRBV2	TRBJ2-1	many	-	CASSEASGSYNEQFF	TGTGCCAGCAGTGAAGCTAGCGGCTCCTACAATGAGCAGTTCTTC
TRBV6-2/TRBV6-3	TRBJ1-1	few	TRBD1	CASSPTGKNTEAFF	TGTGCCAGCAGCCCGACAGGGAAGAACACTGAAGCTTTCTTT
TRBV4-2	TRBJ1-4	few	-	CASSQDIGEKLFF	TGTGCCAGCAGCCAGGATATTGGGGAAAAACTGTTTTTT
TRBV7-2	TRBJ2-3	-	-	CASSLGTGGGQPFNRDTQYF	TGTGCCAGCAGCTTAGGGACCGGGGGTGGCCAGCCCTTTAATAGGGATACGCAGTATTTT
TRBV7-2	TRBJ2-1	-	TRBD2	CASSLLRGGPDEQFF	TGTGCCAGCAGCTTATTACGGGGGGGCCCGGATGAGCAGTTCTTC
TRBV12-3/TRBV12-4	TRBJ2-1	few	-	CASRGRGWEQFF	TGTGCCAGCCGGGGGAGAGGGTGGGAGCAGTTCTTC